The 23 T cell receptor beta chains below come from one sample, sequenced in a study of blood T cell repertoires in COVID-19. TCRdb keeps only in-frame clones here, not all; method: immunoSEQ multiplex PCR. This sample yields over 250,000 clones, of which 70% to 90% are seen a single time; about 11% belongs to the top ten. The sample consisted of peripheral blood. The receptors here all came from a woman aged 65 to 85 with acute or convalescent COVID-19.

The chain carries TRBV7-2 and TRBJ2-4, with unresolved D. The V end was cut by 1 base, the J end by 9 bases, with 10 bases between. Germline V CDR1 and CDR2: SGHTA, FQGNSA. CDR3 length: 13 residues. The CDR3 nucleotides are TGTGCCAGCAGCTTAGGACCGCCTAGCATTCAGTACTTC. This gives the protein CASSLGPPSIQYF.

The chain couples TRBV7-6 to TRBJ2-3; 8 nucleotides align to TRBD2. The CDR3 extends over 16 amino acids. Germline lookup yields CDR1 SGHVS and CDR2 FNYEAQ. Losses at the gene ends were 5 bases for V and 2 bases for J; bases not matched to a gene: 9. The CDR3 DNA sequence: TGTGCCAGCAGCCCCAGGTCGGGGGGGGACACAGATACGCAGTATTTT. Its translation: CASSPRSGGDTDTQYF.

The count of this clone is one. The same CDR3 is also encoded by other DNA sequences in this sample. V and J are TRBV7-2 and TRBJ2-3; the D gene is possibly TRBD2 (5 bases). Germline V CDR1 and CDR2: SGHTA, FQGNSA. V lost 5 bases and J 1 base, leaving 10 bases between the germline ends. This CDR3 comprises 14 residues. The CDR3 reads CASSLVRGTDTQYF. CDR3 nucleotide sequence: TGTGCCAGCAGCCTCGTGCGGGGCACAGATACGCAGTATTTT.

The CDR3 spells CASSEWSGEDGYTF. CDR3 DNA: TGTGCCAGCAGTGAATGGAGTGGAGAGGATGGCTACACCTTC. The V call is TRBV2, the J call TRBJ1-2; D remains ambiguous. Germline V CDR1 and CDR2: SNHLY, FYNNEI. The V end lost 2 bases, the J end lost 6 bases, and 13 bases lay between the germline ends. CDR3 length: 14 residues.

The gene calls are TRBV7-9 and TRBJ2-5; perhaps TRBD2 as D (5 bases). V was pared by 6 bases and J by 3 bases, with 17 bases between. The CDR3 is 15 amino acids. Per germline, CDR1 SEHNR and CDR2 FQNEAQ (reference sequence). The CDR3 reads CASSQAGISKETQYF. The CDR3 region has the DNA TGTGCCAGCAGTCAAGCCGGGATCTCCAAAGAGACCCAGTACTTC.

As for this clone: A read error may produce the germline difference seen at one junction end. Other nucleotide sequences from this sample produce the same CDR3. CDR3 protein: CASGLGQNYGYTF. CDR3 in DNA: TGTGCTAGTGGCTTGGGACAGAACTATGGCTACACCTTC. The J gene is TRBJ1-2, the V gene TRBV12-5; 7 bases are shared with TRBD1. The CDR3 runs 13 residues. Germline CDR1 reads LGHNT; CDR2 reads FRNRAP.

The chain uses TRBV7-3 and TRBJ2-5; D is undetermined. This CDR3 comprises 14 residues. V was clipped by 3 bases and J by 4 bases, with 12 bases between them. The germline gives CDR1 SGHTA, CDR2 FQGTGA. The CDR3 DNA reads TGTGCCAGCAGCTTTGGGCCTAACGCAGAGACCCAGTACTTC. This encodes CASSFGPNAETQYF.

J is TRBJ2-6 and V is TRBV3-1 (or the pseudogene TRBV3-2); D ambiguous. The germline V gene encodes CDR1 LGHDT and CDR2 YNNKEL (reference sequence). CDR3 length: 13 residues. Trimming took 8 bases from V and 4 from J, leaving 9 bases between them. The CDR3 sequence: CASAGSGANVLTF. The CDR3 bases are TGTGCCAGCGCTGGCTCGGGGGCCAACGTCCTGACTTTC.

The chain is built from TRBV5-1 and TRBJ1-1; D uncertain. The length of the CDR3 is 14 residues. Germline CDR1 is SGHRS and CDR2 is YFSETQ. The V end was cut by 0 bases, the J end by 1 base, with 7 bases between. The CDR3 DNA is TGCGCCAGCAGCTTGGGCAGATCGAACACTGAAGCTTTCTTT. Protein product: CASSLGRSNTEAFF. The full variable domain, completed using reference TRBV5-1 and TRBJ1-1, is KAGVTQTPRYLIKTRGQQVTLSCSPISGHRSVSWYQQTPGQGLQFLFEYFSETQRNKGNFPGRFSGRQFSNSRSEMNVSTLELGDSALYLCASSLGRSNTEAFFGQGTRLTVV.

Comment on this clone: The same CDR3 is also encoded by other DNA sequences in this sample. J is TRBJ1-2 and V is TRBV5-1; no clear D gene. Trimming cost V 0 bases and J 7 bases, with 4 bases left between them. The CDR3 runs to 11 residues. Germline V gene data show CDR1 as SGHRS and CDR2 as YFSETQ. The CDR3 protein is CASSLGAGYTF. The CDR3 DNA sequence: TGCGCCAGCAGCTTGGGGGCTGGCTACACCTTC.

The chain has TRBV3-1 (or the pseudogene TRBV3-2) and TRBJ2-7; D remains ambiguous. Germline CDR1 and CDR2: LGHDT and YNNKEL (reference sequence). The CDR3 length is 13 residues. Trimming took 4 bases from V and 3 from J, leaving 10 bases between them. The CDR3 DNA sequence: TGTGCCAGCAGCCCCCCATTTAGCTACGAGCAGTACTTC. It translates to CASSPPFSYEQYF.

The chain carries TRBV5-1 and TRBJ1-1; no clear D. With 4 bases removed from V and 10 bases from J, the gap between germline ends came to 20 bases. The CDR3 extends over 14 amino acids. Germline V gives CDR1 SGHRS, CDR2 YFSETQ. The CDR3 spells CASSDNGPTATAFF. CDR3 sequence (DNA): TGCGCCAGCAGCGACAACGGCCCCACGGCCACAGCTTTCTTT.

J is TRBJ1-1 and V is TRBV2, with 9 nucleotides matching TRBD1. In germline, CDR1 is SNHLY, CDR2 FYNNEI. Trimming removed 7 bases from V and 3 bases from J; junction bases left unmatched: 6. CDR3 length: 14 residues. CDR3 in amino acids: CASNLDRGHTEAFF. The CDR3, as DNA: TGTGCCAGCAATCTGGACAGGGGTCACACTGAAGCTTTCTTT. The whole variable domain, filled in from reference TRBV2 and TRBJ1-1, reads EPEVTQTPSHQVTQMGQEVILRCVPISNHLYFYWYRQILGQKVEFLVSFYNNEISEKSEIFDDQFSVERPDGSNFTLKIRSTKLEDSAMYFCASNLDRGHTEAFFGQGTRLTVV.

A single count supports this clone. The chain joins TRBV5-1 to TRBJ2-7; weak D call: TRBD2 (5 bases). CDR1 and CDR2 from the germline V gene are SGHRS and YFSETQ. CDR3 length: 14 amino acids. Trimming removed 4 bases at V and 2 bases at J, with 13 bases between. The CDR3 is CASSPGHGAYEQYF. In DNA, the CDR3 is TGCGCCAGCAGCCCCGGGCACGGGGCCTACGAGCAGTACTTC. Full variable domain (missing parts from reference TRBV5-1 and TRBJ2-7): KAGVTQTPRYLIKTRGQQVTLSCSPISGHRSVSWYQQTPGQGLQFLFEYFSETQRNKGNFPGRFSGRQFSNSRSEMNVSTLELGDSALYLCASSPGHGAYEQYFGPGTRLTVT.

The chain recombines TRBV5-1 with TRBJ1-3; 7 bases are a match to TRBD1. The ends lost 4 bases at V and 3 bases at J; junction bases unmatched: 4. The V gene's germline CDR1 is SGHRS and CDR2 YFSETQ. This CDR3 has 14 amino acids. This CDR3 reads CASSVGTVGNTIYF. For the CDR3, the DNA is TGCGCCAGCAGCGTAGGGACAGTTGGAAACACCATATATTTT.

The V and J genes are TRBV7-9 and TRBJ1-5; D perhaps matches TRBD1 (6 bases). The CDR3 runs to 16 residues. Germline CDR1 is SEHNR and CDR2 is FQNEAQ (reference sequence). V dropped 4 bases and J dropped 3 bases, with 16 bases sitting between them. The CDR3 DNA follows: TGTGCCAGCAGCTCCTCGGGGCAGGGGACCAATCAGCCCCAGCATTTT. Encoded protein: CASSSSGQGTNQPQHF.

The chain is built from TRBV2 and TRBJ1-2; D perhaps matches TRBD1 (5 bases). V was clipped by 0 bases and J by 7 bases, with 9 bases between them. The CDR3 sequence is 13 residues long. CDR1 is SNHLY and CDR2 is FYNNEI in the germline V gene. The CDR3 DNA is TGTGCCAGCAGTGAAGCGCTTCAGGGTGGCTACACCTTC. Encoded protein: CASSEALQGGYTF.

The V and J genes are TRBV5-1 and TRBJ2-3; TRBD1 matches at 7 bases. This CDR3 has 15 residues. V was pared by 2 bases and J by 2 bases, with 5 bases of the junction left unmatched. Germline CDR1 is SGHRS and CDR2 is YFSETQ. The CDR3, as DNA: TGCGCCAGCAGCTTATCCGGGACAGCCACAGATACGCAGTATTTT. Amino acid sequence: CASSLSGTATDTQYF.

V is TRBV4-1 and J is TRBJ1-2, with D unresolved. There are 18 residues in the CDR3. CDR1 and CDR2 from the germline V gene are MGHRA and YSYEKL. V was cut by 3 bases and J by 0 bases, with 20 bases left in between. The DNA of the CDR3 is TGCGCCAGCAGCCAGAGGGTGCTGGATCGACTAACTAACTATGGCTACACCTTC. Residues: CASSQRVLDRLTNYGYTF.

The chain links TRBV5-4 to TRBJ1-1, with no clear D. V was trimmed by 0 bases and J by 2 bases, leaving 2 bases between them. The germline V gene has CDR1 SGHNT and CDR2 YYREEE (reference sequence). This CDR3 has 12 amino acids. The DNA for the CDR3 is TGTGCCAGCAGCTTGGCAAACACTGAAGCTTTCTTT. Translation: CASSLANTEAFF.

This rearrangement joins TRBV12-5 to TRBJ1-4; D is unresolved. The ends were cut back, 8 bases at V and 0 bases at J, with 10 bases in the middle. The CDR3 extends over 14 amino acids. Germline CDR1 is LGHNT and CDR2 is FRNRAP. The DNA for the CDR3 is TGTGCTAGTTTTGCAACTGCAACTAATGAAAAACTGTTTTTT. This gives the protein CASFATATNEKLFF. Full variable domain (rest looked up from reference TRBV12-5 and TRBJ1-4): DARVTQTPRHKVTEMGQEVTMRCQPILGHNTVFWYRQTMMQGLELLAYFRNRAPLDDSGMPKDRFSAEMPDATLATLKIQPSEPRDSAVYFCASFATATNEKLFFGSGTQLSVL.

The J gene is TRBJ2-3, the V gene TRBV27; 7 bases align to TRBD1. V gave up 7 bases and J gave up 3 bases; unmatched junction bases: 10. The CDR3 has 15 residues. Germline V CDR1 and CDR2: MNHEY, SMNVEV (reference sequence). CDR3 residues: CASTRTGRMTDTQYF. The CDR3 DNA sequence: TGTGCCAGCACCCGGACAGGTCGGATGACAGATACGCAGTATTTT.

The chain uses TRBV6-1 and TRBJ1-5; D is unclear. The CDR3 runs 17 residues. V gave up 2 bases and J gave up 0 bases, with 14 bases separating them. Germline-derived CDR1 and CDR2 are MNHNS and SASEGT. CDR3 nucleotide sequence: TGTGCCAGCAGTGAATGGCCCCGGGTGTTTAGCAATCAGCCCCAGCATTTT. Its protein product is CASSEWPRVFSNQPQHF.